What follows describes a single T cell receptor beta chain. V was pared by 3 bases and J by 4 bases, with 9 bases between. This CDR3 contains 12 residues. CDR1 is DFQATT, CDR2 SNEGSKA, per germline (reference sequence). The data were taken from a study of blood T cell repertoires in COVID-19. On the study more broadly: The United States, Italy and Spain supplied acute and convalescent COVID-19 samples.

Under the authors' procedure: Reference gene primer amplification in the assay estimated nucleated cell counts. Profiling relied on immunoSEQ multiplex PCR, and the TCRdb table lists in-frame clones only, not all of them. The DNA was the basis for D and trimming; V, J and clone size are from that table. The data contain more than 85,000 clones, about 80% of them singletons. Source material: peripheral blood. The source is a man in his 70s with acute or convalescent COVID-19. The J gene is TRBJ1-1, the V gene TRBV20-1; perhaps TRBD1 as D (6 bases). This CDR3 reads CSASRGGTEAFF. In nucleotides, the CDR3 is TGCAGTGCTAGTAGGGGGGGCACTGAAGCTTTCTTT.